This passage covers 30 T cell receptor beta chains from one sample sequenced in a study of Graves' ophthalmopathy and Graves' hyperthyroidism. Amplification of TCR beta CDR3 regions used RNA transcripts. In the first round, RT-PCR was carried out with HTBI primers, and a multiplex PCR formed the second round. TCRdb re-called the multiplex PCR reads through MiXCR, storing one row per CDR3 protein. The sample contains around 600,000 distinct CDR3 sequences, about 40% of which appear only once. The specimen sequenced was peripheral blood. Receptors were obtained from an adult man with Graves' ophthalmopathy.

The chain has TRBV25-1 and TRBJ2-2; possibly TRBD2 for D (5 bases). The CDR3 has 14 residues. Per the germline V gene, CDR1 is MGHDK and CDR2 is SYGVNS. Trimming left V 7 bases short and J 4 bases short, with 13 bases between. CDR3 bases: TGTGCCAGCACGGACTCCTTCATCACCGGGGAGCTGTTTTTT. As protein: CASTDSFITGELFF.

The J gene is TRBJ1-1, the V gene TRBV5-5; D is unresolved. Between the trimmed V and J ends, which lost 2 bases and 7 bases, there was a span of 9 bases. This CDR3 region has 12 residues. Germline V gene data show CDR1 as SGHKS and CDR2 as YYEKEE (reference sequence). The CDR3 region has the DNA TGTGCCAGCAGCTTCGGAACGGTTGAAGCTTTCTTT. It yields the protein CASSFGTVEAFF.

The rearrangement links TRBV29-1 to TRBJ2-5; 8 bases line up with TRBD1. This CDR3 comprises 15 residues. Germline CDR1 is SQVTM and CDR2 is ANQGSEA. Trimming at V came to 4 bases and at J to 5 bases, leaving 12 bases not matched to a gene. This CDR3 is CSVVSSSDRAETQYF. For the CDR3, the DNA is TGCAGCGTTGTGAGTTCGTCGGACAGGGCGGAGACCCAGTACTTC. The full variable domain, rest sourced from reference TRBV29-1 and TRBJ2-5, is SAVISQKPSRDICQRGTSLTIQCQVDSQVTMMFWYRQQPGQSLTLIATANQGSEATYESGFVIDKFPISRPNLTFSTLTVSNMSPEDSSIYLCSVVSSSDRAETQYFGPGTRLLVL.

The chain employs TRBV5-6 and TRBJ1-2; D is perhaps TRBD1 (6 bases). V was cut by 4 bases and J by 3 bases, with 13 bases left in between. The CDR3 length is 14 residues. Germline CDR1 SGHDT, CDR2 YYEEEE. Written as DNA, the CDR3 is TGTGCCAGCAGCCTGTCGGACAGACACTATGGCTACACCTTC. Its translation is CASSLSDRHYGYTF. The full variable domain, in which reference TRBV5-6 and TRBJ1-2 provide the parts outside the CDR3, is DAGVTQSPTHLIKTRGQQVTLRCSPKSGHDTVSWYQQALGQGPQFIFQYYEEEERQRGNFPDRFSGHQFPNYSSELNVNALLLGDSALYLCASSLSDRHYGYTFGSGTRLTVV.

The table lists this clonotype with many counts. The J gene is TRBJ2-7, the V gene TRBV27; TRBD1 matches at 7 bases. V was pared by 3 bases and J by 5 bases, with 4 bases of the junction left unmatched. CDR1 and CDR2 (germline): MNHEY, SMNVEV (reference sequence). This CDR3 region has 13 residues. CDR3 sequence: CASSLGTGDEQYF. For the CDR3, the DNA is TGTGCCAGCAGTTTGGGAACAGGGGACGAGCAGTACTTC.

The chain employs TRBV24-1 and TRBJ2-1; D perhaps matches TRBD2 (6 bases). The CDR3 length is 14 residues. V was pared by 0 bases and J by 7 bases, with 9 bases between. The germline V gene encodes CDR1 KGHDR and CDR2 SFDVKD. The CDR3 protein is CATSDLYGGNEQFF. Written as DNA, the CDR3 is TGTGCCACCAGTGATTTGTATGGGGGGAATGAGCAGTTCTTC.

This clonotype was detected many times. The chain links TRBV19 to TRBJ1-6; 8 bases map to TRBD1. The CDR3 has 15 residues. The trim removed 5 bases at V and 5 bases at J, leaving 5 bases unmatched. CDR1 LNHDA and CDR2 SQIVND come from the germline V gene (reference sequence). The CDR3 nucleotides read TGTGCCAGTAGTCTTCCGACAGGGGATAATTCACCCCTCCACTTT. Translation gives CASSLPTGDNSPLHF.

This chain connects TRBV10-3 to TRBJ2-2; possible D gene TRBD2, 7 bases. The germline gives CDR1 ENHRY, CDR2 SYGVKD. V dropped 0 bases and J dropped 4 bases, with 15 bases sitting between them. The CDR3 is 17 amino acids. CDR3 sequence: CAISESRGGASTGELFF. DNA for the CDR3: TGTGCCATCAGTGAGTCAAGGGGGGGGGCCAGCACCGGGGAGCTGTTTTTT.

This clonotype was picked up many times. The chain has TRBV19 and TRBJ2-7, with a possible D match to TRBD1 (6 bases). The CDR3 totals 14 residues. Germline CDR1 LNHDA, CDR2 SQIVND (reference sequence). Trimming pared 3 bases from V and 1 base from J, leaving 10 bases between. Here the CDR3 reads CASSIGGGSYEQYF. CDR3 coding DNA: TGTGCCAGTAGTATTGGGGGCGGGTCCTACGAGCAGTACTTC. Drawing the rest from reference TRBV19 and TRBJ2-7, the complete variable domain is DGGITQSPKYLFRKEGQNVTLSCEQNLNHDAMYWYRQDPGQGLRLIYYSQIVNDFQKGDIAEGYSVSREKKESFPLTVTSAQKNPTAFYLCASSIGGGSYEQYFGPGTRLTVT.

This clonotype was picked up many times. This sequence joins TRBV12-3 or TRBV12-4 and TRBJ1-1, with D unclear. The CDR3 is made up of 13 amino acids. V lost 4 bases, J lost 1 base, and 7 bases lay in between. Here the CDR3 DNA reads TGTGCCAGCAGTTGGAGCCAGAACACTGAAGCTTTCTTT. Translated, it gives CASSWSQNTEAFF.

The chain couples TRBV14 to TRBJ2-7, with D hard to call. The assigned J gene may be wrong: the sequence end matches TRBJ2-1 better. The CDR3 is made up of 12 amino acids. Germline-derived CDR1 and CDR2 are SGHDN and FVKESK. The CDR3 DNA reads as TGTGCCAGCAGCCAAGAAGGCGTTGAGCAGTTCTTC. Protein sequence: CASSQEGVEQFF.

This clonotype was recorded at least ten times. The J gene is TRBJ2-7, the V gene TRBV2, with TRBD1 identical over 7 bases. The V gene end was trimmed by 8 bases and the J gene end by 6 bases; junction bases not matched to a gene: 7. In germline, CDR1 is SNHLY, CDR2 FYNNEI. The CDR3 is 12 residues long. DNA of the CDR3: TGTGCCAGCTCCCGGGGACAGATCGAGCAGTACTTC. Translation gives CASSRGQIEQYF.

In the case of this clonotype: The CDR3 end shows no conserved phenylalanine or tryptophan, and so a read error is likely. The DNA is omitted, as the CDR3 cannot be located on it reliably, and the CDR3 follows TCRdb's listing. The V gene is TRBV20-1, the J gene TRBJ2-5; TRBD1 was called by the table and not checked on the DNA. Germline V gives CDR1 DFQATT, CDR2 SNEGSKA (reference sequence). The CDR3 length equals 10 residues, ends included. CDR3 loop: CSARESRTGL.

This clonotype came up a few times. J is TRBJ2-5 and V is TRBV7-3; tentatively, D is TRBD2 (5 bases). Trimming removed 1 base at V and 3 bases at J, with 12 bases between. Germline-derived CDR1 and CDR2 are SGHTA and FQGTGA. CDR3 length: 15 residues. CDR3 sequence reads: CASSLMAGYEETQYF. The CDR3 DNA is TGTGCCAGCAGCTTAATGGCGGGTTATGAAGAGACCCAGTACTTC.

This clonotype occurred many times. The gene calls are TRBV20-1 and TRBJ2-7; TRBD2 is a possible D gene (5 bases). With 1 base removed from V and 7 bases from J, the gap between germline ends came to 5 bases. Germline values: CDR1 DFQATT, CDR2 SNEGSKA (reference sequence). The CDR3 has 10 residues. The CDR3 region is CSARAGEQYF. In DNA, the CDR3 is TGCAGTGCTAGAGCGGGGGAGCAGTACTTC.

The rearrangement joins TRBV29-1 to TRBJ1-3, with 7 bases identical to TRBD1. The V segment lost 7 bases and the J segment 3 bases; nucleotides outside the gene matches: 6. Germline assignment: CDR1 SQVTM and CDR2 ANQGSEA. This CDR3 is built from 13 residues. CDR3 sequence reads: CSAGDSVGNTIYF. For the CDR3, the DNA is TGCAGCGCCGGGGACAGCGTTGGAAACACCATATATTTT.

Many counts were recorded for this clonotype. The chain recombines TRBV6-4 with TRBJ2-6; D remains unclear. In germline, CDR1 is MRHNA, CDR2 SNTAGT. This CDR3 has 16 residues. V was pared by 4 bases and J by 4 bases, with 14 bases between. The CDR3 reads CASSGKGSSGANVLTF. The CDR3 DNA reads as TGTGCCAGCAGTGGGAAAGGGTCTTCCGGGGCCAACGTCCTGACTTTC.

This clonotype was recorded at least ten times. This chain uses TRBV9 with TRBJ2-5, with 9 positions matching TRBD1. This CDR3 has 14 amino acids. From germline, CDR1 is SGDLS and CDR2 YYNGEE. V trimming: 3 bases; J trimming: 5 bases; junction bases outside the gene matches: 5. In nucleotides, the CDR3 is TGTGCCAGCAGCGGGCGGACAGGGGTCGAGACCCAGTACTTC. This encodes CASSGRTGVETQYF.

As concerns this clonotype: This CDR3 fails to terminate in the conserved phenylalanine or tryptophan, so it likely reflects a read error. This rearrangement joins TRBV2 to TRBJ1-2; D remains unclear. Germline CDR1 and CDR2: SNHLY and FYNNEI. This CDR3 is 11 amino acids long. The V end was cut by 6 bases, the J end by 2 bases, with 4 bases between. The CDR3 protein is CASRRNYGYTL. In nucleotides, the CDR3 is TGTGCCAGCAGGAGAAACTATGGCTACACCCTC.

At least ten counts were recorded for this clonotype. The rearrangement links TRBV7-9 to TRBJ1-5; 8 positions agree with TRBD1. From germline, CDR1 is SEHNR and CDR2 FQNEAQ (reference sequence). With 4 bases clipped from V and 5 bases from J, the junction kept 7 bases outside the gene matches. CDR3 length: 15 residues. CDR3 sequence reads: CASSSSGTGDQPQHF. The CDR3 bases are TGTGCCAGCAGCTCATCCGGGACAGGTGATCAGCCCCAGCATTTT. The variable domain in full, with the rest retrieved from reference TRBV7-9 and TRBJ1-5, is DTGVSQNPRHKITKRGQNVTFRCDPISEHNRLYWYRQTLGQGPEFLTYFQNEAQLEKSRLLSDRFSAERPKGSFSTLEIQRTEQGDSAMYLCASSSSGTGDQPQHFGDGTRLSIL.

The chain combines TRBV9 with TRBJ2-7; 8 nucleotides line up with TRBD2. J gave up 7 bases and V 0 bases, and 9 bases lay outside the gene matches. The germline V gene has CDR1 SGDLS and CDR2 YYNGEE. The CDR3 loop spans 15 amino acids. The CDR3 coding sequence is TGTGCCAGCAGCGTAGGGTCGGGGGGGTACAATGAGCAGTACTTC. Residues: CASSVGSGGYNEQYF.

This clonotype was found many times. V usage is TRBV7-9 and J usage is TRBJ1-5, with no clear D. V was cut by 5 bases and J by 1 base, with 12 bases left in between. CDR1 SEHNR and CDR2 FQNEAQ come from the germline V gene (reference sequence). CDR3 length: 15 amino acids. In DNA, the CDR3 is TGTGCCAGCAGCCAAAGACACTTCAGCAATCAGCCCCAGCATTTT. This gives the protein CASSQRHFSNQPQHF.

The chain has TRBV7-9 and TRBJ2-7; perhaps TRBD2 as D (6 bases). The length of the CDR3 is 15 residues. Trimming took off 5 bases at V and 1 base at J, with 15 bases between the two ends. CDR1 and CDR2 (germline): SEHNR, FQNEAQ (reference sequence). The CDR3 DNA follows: TGTGCCAGCAGCCCGCACCGGGACTTATCCTACGAGCAGTACTTC. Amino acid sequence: CASSPHRDLSYEQYF.

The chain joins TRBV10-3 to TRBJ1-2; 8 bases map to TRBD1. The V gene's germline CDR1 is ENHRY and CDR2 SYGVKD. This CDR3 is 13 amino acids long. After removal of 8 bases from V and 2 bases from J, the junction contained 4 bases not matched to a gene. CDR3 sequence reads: CAIGQGGNYGYTF. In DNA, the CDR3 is TGTGCCATCGGACAGGGTGGAAACTATGGCTACACCTTC.

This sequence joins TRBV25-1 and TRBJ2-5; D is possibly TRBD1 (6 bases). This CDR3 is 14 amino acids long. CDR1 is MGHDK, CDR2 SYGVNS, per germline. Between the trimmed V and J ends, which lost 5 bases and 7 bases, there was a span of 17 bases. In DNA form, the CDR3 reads TGTGCCAGCAGTTTTACAGGGAACTTGGGGACCCAGTACTTC. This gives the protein CASSFTGNLGTQYF.

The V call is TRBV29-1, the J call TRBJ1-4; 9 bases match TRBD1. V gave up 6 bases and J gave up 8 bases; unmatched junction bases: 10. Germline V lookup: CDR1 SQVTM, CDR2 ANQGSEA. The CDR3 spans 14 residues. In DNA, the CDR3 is TGCAGCGTCCGAATAACAGGGGGCAGGGAAAAACTGTTTTTT. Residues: CSVRITGGREKLFF.

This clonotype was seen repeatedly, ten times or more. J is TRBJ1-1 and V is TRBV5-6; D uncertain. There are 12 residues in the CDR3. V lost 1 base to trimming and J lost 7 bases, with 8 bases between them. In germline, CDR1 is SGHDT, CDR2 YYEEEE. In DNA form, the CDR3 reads TGTGCCAGCAGCTTGTACGTCGATGAAGCTTTCTTT. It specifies CASSLYVDEAFF.

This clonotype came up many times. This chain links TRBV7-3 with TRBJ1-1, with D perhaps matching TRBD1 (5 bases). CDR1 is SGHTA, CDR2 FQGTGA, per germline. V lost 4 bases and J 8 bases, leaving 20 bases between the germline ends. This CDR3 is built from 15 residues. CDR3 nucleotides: TGTGCCAGCAGCTCTTCTGGGAGTGGGGGAACGGAAGCTTTCTTT. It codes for CASSSSGSGGTEAFF.

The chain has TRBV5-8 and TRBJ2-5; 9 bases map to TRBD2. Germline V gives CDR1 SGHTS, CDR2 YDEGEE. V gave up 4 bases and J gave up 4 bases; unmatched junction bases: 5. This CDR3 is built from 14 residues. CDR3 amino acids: CASSLNSGRETQYF. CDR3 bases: TGTGCCAGCAGCCTAAATAGCGGGAGAGAGACCCAGTACTTC.

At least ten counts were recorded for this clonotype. The CDR3 loop reads CASSLTSVQAGVTGELFF. The CDR3 DNA follows: TGTGCCAGCAGCTTAACCAGTGTCCAAGCGGGAGTGACCGGGGAGCTGTTTTTT. The rearrangement joins TRBV7-3 to TRBJ2-2; 8 nucleotides match TRBD2. Germline V gives CDR1 SGHTA, CDR2 FQGTGA. The CDR3 sequence is 18 residues long. The junction had 11 bases not matched to a gene; V was cut back by 0 bases and J by 5 bases.